Sequencing of this T cell receptor beta chain was carried out in a study of blood T cell repertoires in COVID-19 (dated by TCRdb to 2018 to 2020). As for the study more broadly: The collaborator samples originated in the United States, Italy and Spain and spanned the acute and convalescent phases of COVID-19. The prospective study material was composed of cDNA or gDNA derived from T cells, B-cell-depleted T cells, or PBMCs. HLA class I and class II types, where available, came from metadata supplied by the sample provider rather than from assay-based typing. The dataset comprised deeply sampled blood TCRbeta repertoires from subjects exposed to, actively infected with, or recovered from COVID-19. The sample metadata nearly always contained a de-identified subject ID, COVID-19 status, age in years and sex. The samples were drawn from two sources: the first 160 participants of the ongoing ImmuneRACE study, and 1,200 or so subjects contributed by 6 global collaborators. A freely available public database, intended as a resource for researchers studying the immune response to SARS-CoV-2, is where the repertoires were released. What the work shows at the level of the full study, not this receptor alone: How much clinical and demographic metadata was included differed by source and by participant, and the metadata was provided uncurated.

V is shortened by 8 bases, J by 8 bases, and the region joining them spans 19 bases. The CDR1 and CDR2 encoded by the germline V gene are SGHRS and YFSETQ. The CDR3 holds 13 amino acids from the cysteine to the phenylalanine. Only the CDR3 region is kept as DNA, spanning 39 bases read in frame from base 1. Each collaborating institution followed its own protocols to collect whole blood in K2EDTA tubes. Collaborator samples were shipped for TCRbeta analysis as frozen whole blood, isolated PBMCs, or DNA extracted from either sample type. The immunoSEQ Assay, a bias-controlled multiplex PCR, was used to amplify TCRbeta CDR3 regions from genomic DNA. From the authors' description of their analysis: The number of nucleated cells in each sample was estimated by amplification of reference gene primers within the assay. Sequence reads were collapsed and filtered to measure the absolute abundance of every unique TCRbeta CDR3 rearrangement. For each sample, productive Simpson clonality was calculated as the square root of Simpson's diversity index across productive rearrangements. The table was pulled from immuneACCESS by TCRdb, which kept in-frame rearrangements only. Such tables lose some clones; where checked, under half of the loss comes from unresolved V genes, and the rest has no known cause. V and J calls and clone size come straight from that table; D and trimming were deduced from the DNA. Across this sample there are 470,000 or so clones, with 80% to 90% seen only once. The biggest ten clones account for about 3.2% of the sample.

Of note for this clone: This receptor's antigen is unknown. There are no base qualities to consult, and no much larger clone falls within one base.

The sample taken for sequencing was peripheral blood. This receptor was obtained from a human donor in a cohort sampled during active COVID-19. The chain links TRBV5-1 with TRBJ1-2; TRBD1 is possibly the D segment (6 matching bases). The CDR3 region: CASTGRQGMGYTF. The sequence in DNA is TGCGCCAGTACCGGGCGGCAGGGGATGGGCTACACCTTC. Supplemented by the reference TRBV5-1 and TRBJ1-2 proteins around the CDR3, the complete variable domain is KAGVTQTPRYLIKTRGQQVTLSCSPISGHRSVSWYQQTPGQGLQFLFEYFSETQRNKGNFPGRFSGRQFSNSRSEMNVSTLELGDSALYLCASTGRQGMGYTFGSGTRLTVV.